The rows below give T cell receptor beta chains drawn from one sample of a study of shared clonotypes between healthy human individuals. Clones were sequenced by immunoSEQ multiplex PCR, and TCRdb holds only the in-frame ones, with some missing. The table lists about 1,800,000 clones, about 95% of them singletons. The sample comprised naive CD8+ T cells sorted from blood. The receptors derive from a man between 18 and 35 years old in good health. Each CDR3 is given with its conserved first and last residue. A D gene is named only where the DNA matches it firmly. Size is omitted from some rows. Given values are once, few, many or a class for expanded clones.

clone_size j_call v_call d_call cdr3_nt cdr3_aa
NA TRBJ2-5 TRBV6-6 TRBD2 TGTGCCACCAACCCCCCCAAAGCTAGCGGGGATGAGACCCAGTACTTC CATNPPKASGDETQYF
once TRBJ2-1 TRBV27 NA TGTGCCAGCAGCCCCTTCGACGGGCAAAATGAGCAGTTCTTC CASSPFDGQNEQFF
NA TRBJ1-3 TRBV5-5 TRBD1 TGTGCCAGCAGCATGGGACAGGGGGGCCGCTCTGGAAACACCATATATTTT CASSMGQGGRSGNTIYF
NA TRBJ2-7 TRBV27 TRBD1 TGTGCCAGCAGTACTTACAGGGGGCAGTACGAGCAGTACTTC CASSTYRGQYEQYF
NA TRBJ2-7 TRBV6-1 NA TGTGCCAGCAGTGTTGGCCGGGGGTACACCTACGAGCAGTACTTC CASSVGRGYTYEQYF
NA TRBJ1-1 TRBV19 TRBD1 TGTGCCAGTAGCGATCTCTCCGGGACAGTGAACACTGAAGCTTTCTTT CASSDLSGTVNTEAFF
NA TRBJ2-5 TRBV10-3 NA TGTGCCATCAGTGAGCAAGAGACCCAGTACTTC CAISEQETQYF
once TRBJ2-2 TRBV13 TRBD1 TGTGCCAGCAGCGCCCGGGACAGGGGTAACACCGGGGAGCTGTTTTTT CASSARDRGNTGELFF
NA TRBJ2-7 TRBV14 NA TGTGCCAGCAGCCAAGTAACAGGATACGAGCAGTACTTC CASSQVTGYEQYF
NA TRBJ1-3 TRBV9 NA TGTGCCAGCAGCTTGGACGGTGGAAACACCATATATTTT CASSLDGGNTIYF
once TRBJ1-5 TRBV27 TRBD1 TGTGCCAGCAGTCCCCGACAGGGGGAAGGCAATCAGCCCCAGCATTTT CASSPRQGEGNQPQHF
NA TRBJ1-1 TRBV5-6 TRBD1 TGTGCCAGCAGCATCCAGGGGGAGAACACTGAAGCTTTCTTT CASSIQGENTEAFF
NA TRBJ2-1 TRBV27 NA TGTGCCAGCAGCCTGGACCGAGAGCAGTTCTTC CASSLDREQFF
NA TRBJ2-6 TRBV11-2 NA TGTGCCACCGCAGAGGAAACTGGGGCCAACGTCCTGACTTTC CATAEETGANVLTF
NA TRBJ1-3 TRBV9 NA TGTGCCAGCAGCGTATCGCGGGTGACAGACACCATATATTTT CASSVSRVTDTIYF
NA TRBJ2-7 TRBV13 NA TGTGCCAGCAGCGTGAGAGGGACACCTTACGAGCAGTACTTC CASSVRGTPYEQYF
NA TRBJ1-5 TRBV25-1 NA TGTGCCAGCAGTTCTTCTACGGGGGATAGCAATCAGCCCCAGCATTTT CASSSSTGDSNQPQHF
NA TRBJ1-2 TRBV7-8 TRBD1 TGTGCCAGCAGCTTGGGGACAGGGGGCTCGAATTTCTATGGCTACACCTTC CASSLGTGGSNFYGYTF
once TRBJ1-6 TRBV4-1 NA TGCGCCAGCAGTTTAGCTGGCGGTTTTGATTCACCCCTCCACTTT CASSLAGGFDSPLHF
NA TRBJ1-1 TRBV27 TRBD1 TGTGCCAGCAGTTTAAGACAGGGGGCAGGGACTGAAGCTTTCTTT CASSLRQGAGTEAFF
NA TRBJ2-7 TRBV4-1 TRBD2 TGCGCCAGCCCCCAAGATATCCAGCGGGAGCTCTACGAGCAGTACTTC CASPQDIQRELYEQYF
NA TRBJ1-1 TRBV25-1 NA TGTGCCAGTCCGATAACCGAGAACACTGAAGCTTTCTTT CASPITENTEAFF
NA TRBJ2-7 TRBV29-1 TRBD2 TGCAGCGTTGAACAGGGAGGGTACGAGCAGTACTTC CSVEQGGYEQYF
NA TRBJ2-7 TRBV11-3 NA TGTGCCAGCAGCTTAGGTGGCGAGAGCTACGAGCAGTACTTC CASSLGGESYEQYF
NA TRBJ2-7 TRBV19 TRBD1 TGTGCCAGTAGTATTGGCCCCGGACAGGGCGCTCACTTATTCTACGAGCAGTACTTC CASSIGPGQGAHLFYEQYF
NA TRBJ1-1 TRBV5-1 NA TGCGCCAGCAGCTTGGATTTCTTGGTGGCTTTCTTT CASSLDFLVAFF
NA TRBJ2-1 TRBV27 NA TGTGCCAGCTCTTCAACTCCTGCAGGGACTAATGAGCAGTTCTTC CASSSTPAGTNEQFF
NA TRBJ1-1 TRBV28 TRBD1 TGTGCCAGCAGTTTATTGGCAGGGGGCGGGAACACTGAAGCTTTCTTT CASSLLAGGGNTEAFF
NA TRBJ2-5 TRBV5-8 NA TGTGCCAGCACGACCCAGTACTTC CASTTQYF
NA TRBJ2-7 TRBV9 TRBD2 TGTGCCAGCAGCTCCTCGACTAGCGGGGGTTCCTACGAGCAGTACTTC CASSSSTSGGSYEQYF
NA TRBJ2-1 TRBV30 NA TGTGCCTGGAGGTTCGGGTCTGAGCAGTTCTTC CAWRFGSEQFF
NA TRBJ2-7 TRBV7-9 NA TGTGCCAGCAGCTCTATACAGTACGAGCAGTACTTC CASSSIQYEQYF
NA TRBJ2-2 TRBV7-9 NA TGTGCCAGCAGCCCGGGACCAGTGTCCGGGGAGCTGTTTTTT CASSPGPVSGELFF
NA TRBJ2-1 TRBV11-3 NA TGTGCCAGCAGCTTAGTAAAGCGGTTTATCGGTCGGAATGAGCAGTTCTTC CASSLVKRFIGRNEQFF
NA TRBJ1-4 TRBV9 NA TGTGCCAGCAGCGCTGGAGTTGATGAAAAACTGTTTTTT CASSAGVDEKLFF
NA TRBJ1-1 TRBV5-6 NA TGTGCCAGCAGCTTGGGACAAGAAGCTTTCTTT CASSLGQEAFF
NA TRBJ2-7 TRBV29-1 NA TGCAGCGTTGAGGCAGGCTCCTACGAGCAGTACTTC CSVEAGSYEQYF
NA TRBJ2-3 TRBV27 TRBD2 TGTGCCAGCAGTTTCCGTCTAGCGGTTAGCACAGATACGCAGTATTTT CASSFRLAVSTDTQYF
NA TRBJ2-5 TRBV6-6 TRBD2 TGTGCCAGTGAGGGACTAGCGGAGGGAGAGACCCAGTACTTC CASEGLAEGETQYF
NA TRBJ2-7 TRBV4-1 TRBD2 TGCGCCAGCAGCCAAAGGACTAGCGGGGGCTACGAGCAGTACTTC CASSQRTSGGYEQYF
NA TRBJ2-7 TRBV19 TRBD1 TGTGCCAGTAGTATAGGACAGGGTCACTACGAGCAGTACTTC CASSIGQGHYEQYF
NA TRBJ2-1 TRBV27 TRBD2 TGTGCCAGCAGTTTAAGGGGCCCCGGGGGGAATGAGCAGTTCTTC CASSLRGPGGNEQFF
NA TRBJ1-4 TRBV7-9 NA TGTGCCAGCAGCGCGACCAGGGGCCCAAATGAAAAACTGTTTTTT CASSATRGPNEKLFF
NA TRBJ2-5 TRBV7-9 NA TGTGCCAGCAGCTTAGGGGGATTTGAGACCCAGTACTTC CASSLGGFETQYF
NA TRBJ2-5 TRBV6-1 NA TGTGCCAGCACCCGGTTAGTAGGGAAAGAGACCCAGTACTTC CASTRLVGKETQYF
NA TRBJ1-2 TRBV27 NA TGTGCCAGCAGTTTAAGGGGGGACTATGGCTACACCTTC CASSLRGDYGYTF
NA TRBJ2-7 TRBV4-3 NA TGCGCCAGCAGCCCCCGGAGAGGCTACGAGCAGTACTTC CASSPRRGYEQYF